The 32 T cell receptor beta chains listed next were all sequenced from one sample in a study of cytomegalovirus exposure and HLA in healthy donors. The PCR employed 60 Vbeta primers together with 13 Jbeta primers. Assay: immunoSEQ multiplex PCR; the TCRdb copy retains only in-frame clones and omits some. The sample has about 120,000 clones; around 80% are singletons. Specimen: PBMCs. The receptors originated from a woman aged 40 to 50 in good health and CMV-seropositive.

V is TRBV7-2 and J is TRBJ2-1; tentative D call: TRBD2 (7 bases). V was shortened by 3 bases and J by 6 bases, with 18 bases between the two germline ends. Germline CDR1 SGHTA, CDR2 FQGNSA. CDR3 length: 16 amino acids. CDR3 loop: CASSLVQGWGGNEQFF. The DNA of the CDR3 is TGTGCCAGCAGCTTGGTTCAGGGGTGGGGGGGCAATGAGCAGTTCTTC. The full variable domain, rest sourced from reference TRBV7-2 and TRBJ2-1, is GAGVSQSPSNKVTEKGKDVELRCDPISGHTALYWYRQSLGQGLEFLIYFQGNSAPDKSGLPSDRFSAERTGGSVSTLTIQRTQQEDSAVYLCASSLVQGWGGNEQFFGPGTRLTVL.

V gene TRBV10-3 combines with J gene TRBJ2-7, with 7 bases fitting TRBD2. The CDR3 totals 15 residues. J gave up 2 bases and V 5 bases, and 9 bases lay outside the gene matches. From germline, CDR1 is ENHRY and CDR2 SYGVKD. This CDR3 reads CAISPSSSGPYEQYF. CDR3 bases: TGTGCCATCAGTCCTTCCTCTAGCGGTCCCTACGAGCAGTACTTC.

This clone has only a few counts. CDR3 coding DNA: TGTGCCAGCAGTGAAGCTAGCGGGGGGGCCCGGGAGACCCAGTACTTC. It is translated as CASSEASGGARETQYF. This rearrangement joins TRBV6-1 to TRBJ2-5, with TRBD2 identical over 11 bases. From germline, CDR1 is MNHNS and CDR2 SASEGT. CDR3 length equals 16 residues. Trimming cost V 0 bases and J 5 bases; bases outside gene matches: 5.

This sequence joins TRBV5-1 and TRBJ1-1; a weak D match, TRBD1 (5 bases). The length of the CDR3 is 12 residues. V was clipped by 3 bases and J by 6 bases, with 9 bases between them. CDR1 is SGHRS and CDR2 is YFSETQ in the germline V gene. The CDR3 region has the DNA TGCGCCAGCAGCTCCTGGGGCTCTGAAGCTTTCTTT. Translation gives CASSSWGSEAFF.

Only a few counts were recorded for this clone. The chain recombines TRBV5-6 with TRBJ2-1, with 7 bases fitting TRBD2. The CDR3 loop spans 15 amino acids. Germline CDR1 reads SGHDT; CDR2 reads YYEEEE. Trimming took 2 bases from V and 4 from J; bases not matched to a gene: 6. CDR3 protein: CASSFGGLVYNEQFF. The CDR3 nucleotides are TGTGCCAGCAGCTTCGGGGGGTTAGTATACAATGAGCAGTTCTTC.

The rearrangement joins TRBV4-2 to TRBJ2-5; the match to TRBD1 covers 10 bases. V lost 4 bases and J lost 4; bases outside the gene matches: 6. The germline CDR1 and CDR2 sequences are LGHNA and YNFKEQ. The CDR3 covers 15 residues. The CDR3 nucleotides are TGTGCCAGCAGCCCCCGGGACAGGGGAAGAGAGACCCAGTACTTC. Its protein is CASSPRDRGRETQYF.

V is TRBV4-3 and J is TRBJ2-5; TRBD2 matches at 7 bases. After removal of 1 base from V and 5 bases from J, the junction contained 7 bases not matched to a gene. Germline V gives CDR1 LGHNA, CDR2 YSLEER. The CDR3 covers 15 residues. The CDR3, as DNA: TGCGCCAGCAGCCAAGCGGCCCGGGGAGGGGAGACCCAGTACTTC. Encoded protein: CASSQAARGGETQYF.

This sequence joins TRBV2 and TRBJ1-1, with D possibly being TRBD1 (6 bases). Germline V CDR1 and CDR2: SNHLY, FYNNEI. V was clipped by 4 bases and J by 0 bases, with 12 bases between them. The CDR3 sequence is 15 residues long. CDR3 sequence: CASSAQTGLNTEAFF. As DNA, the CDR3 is TGTGCCAGCAGTGCCCAAACAGGGTTGAACACTGAAGCTTTCTTT.

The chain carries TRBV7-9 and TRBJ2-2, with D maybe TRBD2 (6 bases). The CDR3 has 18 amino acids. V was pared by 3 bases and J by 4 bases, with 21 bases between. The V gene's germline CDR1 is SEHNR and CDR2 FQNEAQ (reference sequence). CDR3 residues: CASSFMGFVNGGTGELFF. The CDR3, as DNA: TGTGCCAGCAGCTTTATGGGGTTTGTGAACGGGGGCACCGGGGAGCTGTTTTTT.

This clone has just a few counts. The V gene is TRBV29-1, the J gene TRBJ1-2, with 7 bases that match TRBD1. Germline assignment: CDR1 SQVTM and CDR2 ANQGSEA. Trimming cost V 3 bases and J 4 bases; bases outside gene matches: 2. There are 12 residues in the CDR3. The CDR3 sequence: CSVEGQSYGYTF. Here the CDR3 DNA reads TGCAGCGTTGAGGGACAGAGCTATGGCTACACCTTC. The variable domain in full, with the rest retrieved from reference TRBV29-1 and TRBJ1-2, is SAVISQKPSRDICQRGTSLTIQCQVDSQVTMMFWYRQQPGQSLTLIATANQGSEATYESGFVIDKFPISRPNLTFSTLTVSNMSPEDSSIYLCSVEGQSYGYTFGSGTRLTVV.

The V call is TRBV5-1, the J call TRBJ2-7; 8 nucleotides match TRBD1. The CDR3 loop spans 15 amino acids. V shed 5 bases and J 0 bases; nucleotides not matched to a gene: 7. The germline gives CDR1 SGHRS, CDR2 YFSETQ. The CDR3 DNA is TGCGCCAGCAGTCAGACAGGGGTCAGCTCCTACGAGCAGTACTTC. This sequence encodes CASSQTGVSSYEQYF.

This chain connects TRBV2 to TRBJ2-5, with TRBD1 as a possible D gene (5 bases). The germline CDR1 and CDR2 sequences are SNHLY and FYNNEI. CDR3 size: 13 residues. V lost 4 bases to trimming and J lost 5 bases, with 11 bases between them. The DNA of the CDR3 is TGTGCCAGCAGTGTGCGGACAATGGAGACCCAGTACTTC. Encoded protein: CASSVRTMETQYF.

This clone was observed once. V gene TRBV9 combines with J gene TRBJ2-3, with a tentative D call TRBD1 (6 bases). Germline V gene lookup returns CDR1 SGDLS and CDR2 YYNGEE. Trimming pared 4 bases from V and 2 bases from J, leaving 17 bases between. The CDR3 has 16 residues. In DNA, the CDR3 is TGTGCCAGCAGCCTGGGGGCGAGTCCTTTCACAGATACGCAGTATTTT. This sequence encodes CASSLGASPFTDTQYF.

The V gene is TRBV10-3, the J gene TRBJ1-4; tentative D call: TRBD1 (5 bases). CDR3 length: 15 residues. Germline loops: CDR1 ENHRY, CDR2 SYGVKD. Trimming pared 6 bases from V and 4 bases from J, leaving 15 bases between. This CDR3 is CAISAEIGDNEKLFF. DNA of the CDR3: TGTGCCATCAGCGCTGAGATAGGGGATAATGAAAAACTGTTTTTT.

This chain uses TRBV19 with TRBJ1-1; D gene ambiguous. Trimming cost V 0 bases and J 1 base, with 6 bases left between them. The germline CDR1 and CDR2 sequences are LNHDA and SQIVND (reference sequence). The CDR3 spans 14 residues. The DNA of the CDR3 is TGTGCCAGTAGTATAGATCCGGGGAACACTGAAGCTTTCTTT. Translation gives CASSIDPGNTEAFF.

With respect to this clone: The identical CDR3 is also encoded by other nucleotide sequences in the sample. The CDR3 loop is CASSLGGGLDEQYF. For the CDR3, the DNA is TGTGCCAGCAGCTTAGGGGGGGGACTAGACGAGCAGTACTTC. This chain joins TRBV7-9 and TRBJ2-7; 8 nucleotides align to TRBD2. Germline V CDR1 and CDR2: SEHNR, FQNEAQ (reference sequence). This CDR3 region has 14 residues. The V and J ends lost 1 base and 5 bases, in that order; junction bases with no gene match: 4. Full variable domain (outside the CDR3, taken from reference TRBV7-9 and TRBJ2-7): DTGVSQNPRHKITKRGQNVTFRCDPISEHNRLYWYRQTLGQGPEFLTYFQNEAQLEKSRLLSDRFSAERPKGSFSTLEIQRTEQGDSAMYLCASSLGGGLDEQYFGPGTRLTVT.

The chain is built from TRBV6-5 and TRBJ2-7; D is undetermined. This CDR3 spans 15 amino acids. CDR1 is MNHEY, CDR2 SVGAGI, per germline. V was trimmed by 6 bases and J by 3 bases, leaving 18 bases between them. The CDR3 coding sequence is TGTGCCAGCAGCACCCCCCATCACGGTGGCTACGAGCAGTACTTC. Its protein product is CASSTPHHGGYEQYF.

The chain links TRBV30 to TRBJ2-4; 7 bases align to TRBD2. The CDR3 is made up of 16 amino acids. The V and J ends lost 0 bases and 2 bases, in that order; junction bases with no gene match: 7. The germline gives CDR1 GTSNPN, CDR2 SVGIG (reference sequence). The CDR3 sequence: CAWSVQGGMTKNIQYF. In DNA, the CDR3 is TGTGCCTGGAGTGTCCAGGGAGGGATGACCAAAAACATTCAGTACTTC.

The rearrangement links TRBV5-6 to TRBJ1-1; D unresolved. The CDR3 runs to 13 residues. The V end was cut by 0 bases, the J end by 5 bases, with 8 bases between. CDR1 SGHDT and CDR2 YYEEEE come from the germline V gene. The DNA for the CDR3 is TGTGCCAGCAGCTTGGGATTCGGGACTGAAGCTTTCTTT. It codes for CASSLGFGTEAFF.

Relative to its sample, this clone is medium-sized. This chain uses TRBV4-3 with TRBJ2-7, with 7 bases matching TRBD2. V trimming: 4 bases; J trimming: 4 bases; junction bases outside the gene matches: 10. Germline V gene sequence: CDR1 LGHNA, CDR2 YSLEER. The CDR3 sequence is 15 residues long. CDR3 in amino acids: CASSRLAGEIYEQYF. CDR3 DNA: TGCGCCAGCAGCCGGCTGGCGGGGGAAATATACGAGCAGTACTTC.

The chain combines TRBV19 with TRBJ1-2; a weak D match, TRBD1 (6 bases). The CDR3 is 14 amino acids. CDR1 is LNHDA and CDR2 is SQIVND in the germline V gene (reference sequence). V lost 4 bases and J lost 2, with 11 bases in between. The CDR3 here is CASSTAQGNYGYTF. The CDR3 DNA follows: TGTGCCAGTAGTACAGCCCAGGGGAACTATGGCTACACCTTC.

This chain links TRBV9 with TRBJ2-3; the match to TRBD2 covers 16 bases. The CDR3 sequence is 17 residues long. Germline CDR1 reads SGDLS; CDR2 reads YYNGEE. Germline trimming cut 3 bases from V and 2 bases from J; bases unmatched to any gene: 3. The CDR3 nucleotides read TGTGCCAGCAGCGGGGGACTAGCGGGAGGGACCACAGATACGCAGTATTTT. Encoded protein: CASSGGLAGGTTDTQYF. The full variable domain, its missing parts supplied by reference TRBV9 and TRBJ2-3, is DSGVTQTPKHLITATGQRVTLRCSPRSGDLSVYWYQQSLDQGLQFLIQYYNGEERAKGNILERFSAQQFPDLHSELNLSSLELGDSALYFCASSGGLAGGTTDTQYFGPGTRLTVL.

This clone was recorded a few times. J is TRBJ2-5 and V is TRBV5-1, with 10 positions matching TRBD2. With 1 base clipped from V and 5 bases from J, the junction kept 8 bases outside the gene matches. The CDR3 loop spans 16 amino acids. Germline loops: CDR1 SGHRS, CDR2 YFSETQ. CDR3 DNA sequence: TGCGCCAGCAGCTTGAGCCCAGCGGGGGGGCCGGAGACCCAGTACTTC. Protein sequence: CASSLSPAGGPETQYF.

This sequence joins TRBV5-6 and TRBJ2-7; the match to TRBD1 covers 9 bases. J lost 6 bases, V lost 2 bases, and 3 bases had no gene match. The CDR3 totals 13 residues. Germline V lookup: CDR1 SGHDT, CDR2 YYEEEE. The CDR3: CASSFGTGLEQYF. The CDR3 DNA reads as TGTGCCAGCAGCTTTGGGACAGGGCTCGAGCAGTACTTC. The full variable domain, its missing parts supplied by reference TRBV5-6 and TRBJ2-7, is DAGVTQSPTHLIKTRGQQVTLRCSPKSGHDTVSWYQQALGQGPQFIFQYYEEEERQRGNFPDRFSGHQFPNYSSELNVNALLLGDSALYLCASSFGTGLEQYFGPGTRLTVT.

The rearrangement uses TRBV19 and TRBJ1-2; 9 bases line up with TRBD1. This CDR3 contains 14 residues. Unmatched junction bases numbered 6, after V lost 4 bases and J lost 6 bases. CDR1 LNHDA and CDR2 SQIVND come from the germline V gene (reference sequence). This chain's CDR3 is CASSSYRDRDGYTF. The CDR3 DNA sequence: TGTGCCAGTAGTAGCTACAGGGACAGGGATGGCTACACCTTC.

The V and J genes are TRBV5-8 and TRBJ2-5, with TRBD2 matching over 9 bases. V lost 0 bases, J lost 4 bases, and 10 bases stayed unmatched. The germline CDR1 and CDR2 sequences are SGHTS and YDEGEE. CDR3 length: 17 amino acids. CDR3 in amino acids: CASSLGLAGNFGETQYF. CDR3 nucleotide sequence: TGTGCCAGCAGCTTGGGGCTAGCGGGAAACTTCGGAGAGACCCAGTACTTC.

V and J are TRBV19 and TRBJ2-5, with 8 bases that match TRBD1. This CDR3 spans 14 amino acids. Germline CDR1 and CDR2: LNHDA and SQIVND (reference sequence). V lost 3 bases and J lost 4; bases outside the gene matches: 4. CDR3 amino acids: CASSMTRGLETQYF. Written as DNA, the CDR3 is TGTGCCAGTAGTATGACCAGGGGGCTAGAGACCCAGTACTTC.

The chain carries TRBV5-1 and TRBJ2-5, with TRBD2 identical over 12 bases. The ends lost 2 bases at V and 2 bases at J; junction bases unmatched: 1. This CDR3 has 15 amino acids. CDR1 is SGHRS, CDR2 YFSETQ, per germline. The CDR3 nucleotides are TGCGCCAGCAGCTTTCTAGCGGGGGGGCAAGAGACCCAGTACTTC. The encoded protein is CASSFLAGGQETQYF.

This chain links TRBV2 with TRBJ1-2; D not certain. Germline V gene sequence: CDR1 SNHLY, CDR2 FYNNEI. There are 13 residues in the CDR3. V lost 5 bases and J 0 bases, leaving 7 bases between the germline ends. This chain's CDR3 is CASSLTTNYGYTF. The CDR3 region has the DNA TGTGCCAGCAGTCTGACAACTAACTATGGCTACACCTTC.

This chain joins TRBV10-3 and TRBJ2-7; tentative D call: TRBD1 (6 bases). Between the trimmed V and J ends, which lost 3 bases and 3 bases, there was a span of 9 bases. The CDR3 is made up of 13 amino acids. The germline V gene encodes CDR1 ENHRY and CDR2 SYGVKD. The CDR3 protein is CAISDSGDYEQYF. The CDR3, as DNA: TGTGCCATCAGTGATTCAGGGGACTACGAGCAGTACTTC.

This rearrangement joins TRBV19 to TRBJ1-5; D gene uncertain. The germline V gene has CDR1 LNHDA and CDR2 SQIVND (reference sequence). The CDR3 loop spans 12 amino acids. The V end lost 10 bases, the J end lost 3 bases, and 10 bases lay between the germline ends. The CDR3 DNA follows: TGTGCCACCACGAGGGACAATCAGCCCCAGCATTTT. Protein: CATTRDNQPQHF.

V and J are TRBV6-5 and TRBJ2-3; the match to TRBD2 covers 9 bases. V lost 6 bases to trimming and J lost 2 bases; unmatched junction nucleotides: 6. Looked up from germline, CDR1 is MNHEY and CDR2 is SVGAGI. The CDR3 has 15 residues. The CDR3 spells CASSPASGDTDTQYF. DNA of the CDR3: TGTGCCAGCAGCCCGGCTAGCGGGGACACAGATACGCAGTATTTT.